The clone carrying this T cell receptor (beta chain) was observed a handful of times. Its target is unknown. The data originate from a study of cytomegalovirus exposure and HLA in healthy donors. The CDR3 length is 17 residues. V shed 3 bases, J shed 10 bases, and the junction held 18 bases outside the gene matches. The V gene's germline CDR1 is MNHNS and CDR2 SASEGT. PCR used 60 Vbeta primers and 13 Jbeta primers. Clones were sequenced by immunoSEQ multiplex PCR, and TCRdb holds only the in-frame ones, with some missing. The data contain about 130,000 clones, 9.7% of them singletons. Study results and caveats: From TCR beta sequences, most subjects' HLA-A and HLA-B alleles were reportedly predicted accurately. What a later analysis reportedly showed was that an Asian-associated ancestry cluster had fewer N-insertions than the approximately 700-donor mean. Across HLA loci, a later analysis found differing TCR association rates, with DRB1 most and HLA-C fewest.

Healthy bone marrow donors made up the donor group. The chain carries TRBV6-1 and TRBJ2-1; 7 bases line up with TRBD2. This TCR was recovered from a man in his fifties in good health and CMV-seronegative. Sequencing was done on a sample of PBMCs. The CDR3 DNA reads TGTGCCAGCAGTGAGGGACTAAGTAGCCCGCGTCGGGGGGAGCAGTTCTTC. Its protein product is CASSEGLSSPRRGEQFF.